This T cell receptor (beta chain) was recorded in a study of T cells expressing NK-cell markers. TCRdb reworked the 5' RACE reads into one entry per CDR3 protein, no DNA. The specimen's table records 500,000 to 600,000 distinct CDR3 sequences. The material sequenced was blood T cells: a sorted CD56 or NKG2C T cell subset, CD4+ or CD8+ T cells, or bulk PBMC T cells (not recorded which). The TCR sequence derives from a man between 18 and 35 years old in good health.

CDR3 protein: CASSFVDRQYNEQFF. The chain joins TRBV7-9 to TRBJ2-1; the TCRdb call, TRBD1, lacks DNA for checking. CDR1 is SEHNR, CDR2 FQNEAQ, per germline (reference sequence). There are 15 residues in the CDR3.